The clone carrying this T cell receptor beta chain was found a few times. The target antigen is unknown. Genes here carry mouse names. The read terminates 4 residues ahead of where the CDR3 ends, so the germline J gene completes it. These data are taken from a study of CD8+ T cells in alopecia areata. Study-wide points: Scalp samples also yield sequences of resident alphabeta T cells from normal skin. Higher clonality and more expanded CD8+ clones appeared in lesional than normal scalp.

This CDR3 has 16 residues. The germline gives CDR1 FNHDT, CDR2 SITEND (reference sequence). V lost 1 base and J lost 3; bases outside the gene matches: 8. In each case, RNA was isolated and then reverse transcribed into cDNA as the sequencing template. Sequencing was performed with immunoSEQ multiplex PCR; in TCRdb, only in-frame clones are kept and a portion is missing. The sample is made up of roughly 110,000 clones, none counted only once. The TCR sequence derives from a C3H/HeJ mouse with alopecia areata. For this mouse line, the MHC haplotype is H2-k. The chain employs TRBV19 and TRBJ2-7, with TRBD2 identical over 9 bases. The sequenced sample consisted of lesional skin. The CDR3 loop is CASSISPGLGRYEQYF. The covered CDR3 bases are TGTGCCAGCAGTATAAGCCCGGGACTGGGCCGCTAT.